This T cell receptor beta chain appears in the sequencing data of a study of response to subunit inactivated influenza vaccine. General study findings and limits: Authors suggested seasonal influenza vaccinations each recruit few new T cells.

TCRdb re-called the RT-PCR reads through MiXCR, storing one row per CDR3 protein. The sample has roughly 700,000 distinct CDR3 sequences; over 11% are singletons. This CDR3 has 13 amino acids. CDR1 is DFQATT and CDR2 is SNEGSKA in the germline V gene (reference sequence). V was clipped by 2 bases and J by 6 bases, with 11 bases between them. As for this clonotype: Its cognate antigen is unknown.

The receptor was derived from a man aged 50-60 years who received an inactivated influenza vaccine. This chain joins TRBV20-1 and TRBJ2-1; TRBD1 is a possible D gene (6 bases). Material: PBMCs from blood, obtained roughly 2 weeks before vaccination. CDR3 region: CSARPTGINEQFF. In nucleotides, the CDR3 is TGCAGTGCTAGACCCACAGGGATCAATGAGCAGTTCTTC.